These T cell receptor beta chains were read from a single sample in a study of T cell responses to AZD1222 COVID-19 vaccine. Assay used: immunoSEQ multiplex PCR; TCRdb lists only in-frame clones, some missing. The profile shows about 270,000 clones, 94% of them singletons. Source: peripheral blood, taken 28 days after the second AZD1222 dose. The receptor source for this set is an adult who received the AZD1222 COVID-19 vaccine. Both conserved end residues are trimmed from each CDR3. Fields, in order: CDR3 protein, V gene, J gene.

ASSEEPAYTEAF	TRBV2	TRBJ1-1
ASSLRQGAGAEAF	TRBV5-1	TRBJ1-1
ASTSDRGKAEAF	TRBV6-5	TRBJ1-1
ASSPVGDPPYEQY	TRBV6-2/TRBV6-3	TRBJ2-7
ASSLAGPNTEAF	TRBV5-1	TRBJ1-1
SRADSTDTQY	TRBV29-1	TRBJ2-3
ASSSSGDNEQF	TRBV2	TRBJ2-1
ASSQGGREWAGELF	TRBV3-1/TRBV3-2	TRBJ2-2
ASSSDGGSNQPQH	TRBV5-1	TRBJ1-5
ASSQGARDGYT	TRBV3-1/TRBV3-2	TRBJ1-2
ASSQGRGGKQY	TRBV4-2	TRBJ2-7
ASSPLGSPNTEAF	TRBV3-1/TRBV3-2	TRBJ1-1
ASSSFKRKGDQPQH	TRBV7-8	TRBJ1-5
ASSEVRTGGYEQY	TRBV2	TRBJ2-7
ASSLGGGPQETQY	TRBV28	TRBJ2-5
ASTEGATEAF	TRBV6-5	TRBJ1-1
ASSLNRAQPQH	TRBV7-8	TRBJ1-5
ASNPPALTDTQY	TRBV28	TRBJ2-3